A selection of T cell receptor beta chains follows, all from one sample in a study of T-cell reconstitution after alpha-beta-depleted transplantation in children. MiXCR, run by TCRdb on the PCR reads, gives a single entry per CDR3 protein. The data show 190,000 or so distinct CDR3 sequences, with 5.5% to 7% seen just once and around 4.3% held by the top ten. The sequencing here drew on PBMCs, taken before TCRalphabeta/CD19-depleted stem cell transplant. The receptors shown here come from a girl under two years old with combined immunodeficiency, due to receive a stem cell transplant. The CDR3 runs from the conserved cysteine through the conserved F or W. The D gene is left open where the match is weak. Size is stated for part of the rows, as once, few or many counts, or as a class when the clone is expanded.

d_gene,abundance,v_gene,j_gene,CDR3nt,CDR3aa
.,many,TRBV5-1,TRBJ2-3,TGCGCCAGCAGCTCATTCGCCTTCGGCACAGATACGCAGTATTTT,CASSSFAFGTDTQYF
.,many,TRBV9,TRBJ2-7,TGTGCCAGCAGTAGTGCGGCTGGCTACGAGCAGTACTTC,CASSSAAGYEQYF
.,.,TRBV28,TRBJ1-5,TGTGCCAGCAGCGACCTCACAGATAGCAATCAGCCCCAGCATTTT,CASSDLTDSNQPQHF
TRBD1,few,TRBV11-2,TRBJ1-5,TGTGCCAGCAGCTTAGAGTACAGGGGGAAAGTCAATCAGCCCCAGCATTTT,CASSLEYRGKVNQPQHF
TRBD1,many,TRBV9,TRBJ2-7,TGTGCCAGCAGCGAGGAGGACAGGTGGGAACACGAGCAGTACTTC,CASSEEDRWEHEQYF
.,.,TRBV6-5,TRBJ1-1,TGTGCCAGCAGTTACTCGCGAAACACTGAAGCTTTCTTT,CASSYSRNTEAFF
.,many,TRBV20-1,TRBJ2-1,TGCAGTTTTTCCAGAGGGCCTGAGCAGTTCTTC,CSFSRGPEQFF
.,many,TRBV5-1,TRBJ2-3,TGCGCCAGCAGCTTGGAACGCACAGATACGCAGTATTTT,CASSLERTDTQYF
TRBD2,.,TRBV4-3,TRBJ2-1,TGCGCCAGCAGCCAAGATCAGCGGGGGGGCAATGAGCAGTTCTTC,CASSQDQRGGNEQFF
.,.,TRBV19,TRBJ2-7,TGTGCCAGTAGTATAGGGTCTAGCAACTACGAGCAGTACTTC,CASSIGSSNYEQYF
.,many,TRBV9,TRBJ2-2,TGTGCCAGCAGCGTTTTCTTGTCGGGGGAGCTGTTTTTT,CASSVFLSGELFF
TRBD2,many,TRBV9,TRBJ2-1,TGTGCCAGCAGCGTACTAGCGGGGGGGCAAATAAATTATGAGCAGTTCTTC,CASSVLAGGQINYEQFF
.,many,TRBV12-3/TRBV12-4,TRBJ1-6,TGTGCCAGCAGCTTAGCCGGGGGACTCGGTAATTCACCCCTCCACTTT,CASSLAGGLGNSPLHF
TRBD2,many,TRBV4-3,TRBJ2-7,TGCGCCAGCAGCCAAGATCATCCGGGGACTATCGAGCAGTACTTC,CASSQDHPGTIEQYF
.,.,TRBV18,TRBJ2-7,TGTGCCAGCTCACCACTCTCGGGCCGCACGGTCTCCGAGCAGTACTTC,CASSPLSGRTVSEQYF
.,many,TRBV11-3,TRBJ1-1,TGTGCCAGCAGCTTTAGGGACACTGAAGCTTTCTTT,CASSFRDTEAFF
TRBD1,many,TRBV11-2,TRBJ1-2,TGTGCCAGCAGCCCAGACAGGGGAGGCGGCTACACCTTC,CASSPDRGGGYTF
.,many,TRBV7-9,TRBJ2-3,TGTGCCAGCAGGCGGACCCCAGTCACAGATACGCAGTATTTT,CASRRTPVTDTQYF
.,many,TRBV27,TRBJ2-1,TGTGCCAGCGGCGCGATAGGGATAGCAATGAGCTCCTACAATGAGCAGTTCTTC,CASGAIGIAMSSYNEQFF
TRBD2,.,TRBV7-2,TRBJ2-3,TGTGCCAGCAGCACCCCCGGGGGGGGAGGTACAGATACGCAGTATTTT,CASSTPGGGGTDTQYF
TRBD2,many,TRBV28,TRBJ2-3,TGTGCCAGCAGTTTTGACGGACTAGGGGTCACAGATACGCAGTATTTT,CASSFDGLGVTDTQYF
TRBD1,.,TRBV11-1,TRBJ2-1,TGTGCCAGCATCGAACCCGGACGGGGGACAGGGACCTACAATGAGCAGTTCTTC,CASIEPGRGTGTYNEQFF
.,many,TRBV4-1,TRBJ2-1,TGCGCCAGCAGCCAAGTTCTAGCGCTTAGCTCCTACAATGAGCAGTTCTTC,CASSQVLALSSYNEQFF
TRBD1,many,TRBV12-3/TRBV12-4,TRBJ1-5,TGTGCCAGCAGTGTGACAGGGGGCAATCAGCCCCAGCATTTT,CASSVTGGNQPQHF
.,many,TRBV28,TRBJ2-5,TGTGCCAGCAGTTATTCACCCTGGTTCAAACCGTACCAAGAGACCCAGTACTTC,CASSYSPWFKPYQETQYF
.,.,TRBV11-1,TRBJ2-7,TGTGCCAGCAGCTTACGCCCCCGGGACCCGGGAAGGGGGTCCTACGAGCAGTACTTC,CASSLRPRDPGRGSYEQYF
.,many,TRBV7-8,TRBJ2-7,TGTGCCAGCAGCCTAGAGAGAGTAGCCCACGAGCAGTACTTC,CASSLERVAHEQYF
.,many,TRBV5-1,TRBJ1-1,TGCGCCAGCAGCTTTGGGCAGTTGAACACTGAAGCTTTCTTT,CASSFGQLNTEAFF
TRBD2,many,TRBV20-1,TRBJ2-1,TGCAGTGCTCCTCAAGCGGGGGGGCCGGGCAATGAGCAGTTCTTC,CSAPQAGGPGNEQFF
.,many,TRBV29-1,TRBJ2-7,TGCAGCGTCAAACTCCCGATTGACTCAAACTACGAGCAGTACTTC,CSVKLPIDSNYEQYF
.,many,TRBV5-1,TRBJ1-1,TGCGCCAGCAGCTTTTCCGGGACGTGGTTGCCGTTCTTTAACACTGAAGCTTTCTTT,CASSFSGTWLPFFNTEAFF
TRBD1,many,TRBV20-1,TRBJ2-1,TGCAGTGCTAGCGGGGCAGGGGGCGATGAGCAGTTCTTC,CSASGAGGDEQFF
.,.,TRBV29-1,TRBJ1-2,TGCAGCGTGCGAAACGGGGGCAACTATGGCTACACCTTC,CSVRNGGNYGYTF
.,many,TRBV11-2,TRBJ2-1,TGTGCCAGCAGCCCCGGGGTGACTGAGCAGTTCTTC,CASSPGVTEQFF
.,many,TRBV7-2,TRBJ2-2,TGTGCCAGTCAGAACACCGGGGAGCTGTTTTTT,CASQNTGELFF
TRBD2,many,TRBV7-2,TRBJ2-3,TGTGCCAGCAGCTTCACTAGCGGGAGGGCCACTAGGGTGTCGGATACGCAGTATTTT,CASSFTSGRATRVSDTQYF